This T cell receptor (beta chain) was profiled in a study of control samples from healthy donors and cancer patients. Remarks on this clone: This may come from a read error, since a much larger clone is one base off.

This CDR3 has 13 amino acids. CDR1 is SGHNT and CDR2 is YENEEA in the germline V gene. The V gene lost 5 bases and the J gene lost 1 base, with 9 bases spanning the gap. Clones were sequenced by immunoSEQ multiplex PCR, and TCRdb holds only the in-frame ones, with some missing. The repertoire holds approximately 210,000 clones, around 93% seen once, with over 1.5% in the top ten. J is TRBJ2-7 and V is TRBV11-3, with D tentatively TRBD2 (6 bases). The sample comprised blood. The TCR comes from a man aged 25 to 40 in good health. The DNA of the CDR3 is TGTGCCAGCAGCCTGGGGACTTCCTACGAGCAGTACTTC. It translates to CASSLGTSYEQYF.